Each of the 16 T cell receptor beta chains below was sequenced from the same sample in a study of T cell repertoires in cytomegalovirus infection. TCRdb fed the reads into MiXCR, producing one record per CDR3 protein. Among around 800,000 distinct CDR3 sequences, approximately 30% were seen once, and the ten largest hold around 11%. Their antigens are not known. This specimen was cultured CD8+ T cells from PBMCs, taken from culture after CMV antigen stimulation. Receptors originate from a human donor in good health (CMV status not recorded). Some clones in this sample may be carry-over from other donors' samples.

CDR3 in amino acids: CASSGYRETEAFF. The DNA for the CDR3 is TGTGCCAGCAGCGGCTACAGGGAGACTGAAGCTTTCTTT. The chain carries TRBV9 and TRBJ1-1; weak D call: TRBD1 (6 bases). Trimming stripped 3 bases from V and 5 bases from J, with 11 bases between. The CDR3 is 13 amino acids. CDR1 is SGDLS, CDR2 YYNGEE, per germline.

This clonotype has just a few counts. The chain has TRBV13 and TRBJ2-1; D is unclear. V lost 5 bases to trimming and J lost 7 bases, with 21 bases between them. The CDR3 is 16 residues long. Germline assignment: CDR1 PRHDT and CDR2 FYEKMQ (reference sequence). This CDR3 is CASSRGRRAVENEQFF. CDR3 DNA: TGTGCCAGCAGCCGAGGCCGACGGGCAGTCGAAAATGAGCAGTTCTTC.

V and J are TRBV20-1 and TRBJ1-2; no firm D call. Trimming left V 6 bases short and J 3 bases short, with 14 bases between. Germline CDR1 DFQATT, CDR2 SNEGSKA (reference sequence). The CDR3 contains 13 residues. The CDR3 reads CSARAYTDYGYTF. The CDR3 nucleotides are TGCAGTGCCCGGGCCTACACGGACTATGGCTACACCTTC.

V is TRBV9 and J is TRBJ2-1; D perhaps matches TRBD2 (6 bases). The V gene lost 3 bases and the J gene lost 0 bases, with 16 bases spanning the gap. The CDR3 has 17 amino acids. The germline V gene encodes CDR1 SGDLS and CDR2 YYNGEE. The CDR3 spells CASSASVSGVSYNEQFF. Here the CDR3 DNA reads TGTGCCAGCAGCGCTTCCGTCTCGGGGGTCTCCTACAATGAGCAGTTCTTC.

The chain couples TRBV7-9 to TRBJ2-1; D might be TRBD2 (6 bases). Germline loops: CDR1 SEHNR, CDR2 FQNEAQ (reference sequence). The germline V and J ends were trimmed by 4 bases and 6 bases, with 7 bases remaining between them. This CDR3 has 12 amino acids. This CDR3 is CASSWRGNEQFF. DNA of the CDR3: TGTGCCAGCAGCTGGCGGGGCAATGAGCAGTTCTTC.

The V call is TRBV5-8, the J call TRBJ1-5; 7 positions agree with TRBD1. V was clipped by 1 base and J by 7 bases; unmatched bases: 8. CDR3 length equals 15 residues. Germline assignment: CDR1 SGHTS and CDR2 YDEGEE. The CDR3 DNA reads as TGTGCCAGCAGCTTGTTTGGGACAGTGCGACAGCCCCAGCATTTT. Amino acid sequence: CASSLFGTVRQPQHF.

CDR3 DNA sequence: TGCGCCAGCAGCCCTATATCGGACAGCCTCAATCAGCCCCAGCATTTT. Translation gives CASSPISDSLNQPQHF. The genes are TRBV4-3 and TRBJ1-5; a weak D match, TRBD1 (6 bases). V was pared by 4 bases and J by 3 bases, with 16 bases between. This CDR3 has 16 amino acids. Germline CDR1 reads LGHNA; CDR2 reads YSLEER.

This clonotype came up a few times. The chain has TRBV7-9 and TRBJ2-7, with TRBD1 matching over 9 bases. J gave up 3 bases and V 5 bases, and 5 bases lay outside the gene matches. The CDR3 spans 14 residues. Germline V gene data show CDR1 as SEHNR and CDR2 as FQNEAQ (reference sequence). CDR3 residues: CASSAPGQGYEQYV. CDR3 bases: TGTGCCAGCAGCGCACCGGGACAGGGCTACGAGCAGTACGTC.

The CDR3: CASSPGVDEQFF. In DNA, the CDR3 is TGTGCCAGCAGCCCGGGGGTCGATGAGCAGTTCTTC. V is TRBV5-4 and J is TRBJ2-1; D possibly corresponds to TRBD2 (6 bases). Deletions cut 4 bases from V and 8 bases from J, with 10 bases between. In germline, CDR1 is SGHNT, CDR2 YYREEE (reference sequence). This CDR3 has 12 amino acids.

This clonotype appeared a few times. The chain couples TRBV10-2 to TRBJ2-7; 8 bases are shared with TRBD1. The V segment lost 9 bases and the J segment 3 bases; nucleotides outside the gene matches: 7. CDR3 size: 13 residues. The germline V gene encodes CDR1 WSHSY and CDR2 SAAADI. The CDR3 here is CASKGQGFYEQYF. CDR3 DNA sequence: TGCGCCAGTAAAGGACAGGGATTCTACGAGCAGTACTTC.

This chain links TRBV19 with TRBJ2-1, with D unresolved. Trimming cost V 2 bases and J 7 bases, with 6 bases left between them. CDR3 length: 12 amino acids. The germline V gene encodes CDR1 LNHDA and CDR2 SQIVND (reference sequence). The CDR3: CASSISSNEQFF. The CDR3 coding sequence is TGTGCCAGTAGTATAAGTAGTAATGAGCAGTTCTTC.

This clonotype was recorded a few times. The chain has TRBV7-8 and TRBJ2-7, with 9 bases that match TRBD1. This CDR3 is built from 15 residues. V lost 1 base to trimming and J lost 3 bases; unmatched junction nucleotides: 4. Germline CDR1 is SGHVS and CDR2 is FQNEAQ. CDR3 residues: CASSLGGQGVYEQYF. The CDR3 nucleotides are TGTGCCAGCAGCTTAGGGGGACAGGGAGTCTACGAGCAGTACTTC.

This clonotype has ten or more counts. This CDR3 is CASSRQTEREQYV. CDR3 coding DNA: TGTGCCAGCAGCCGACAGACAGAGCGCGAGCAGTACGTC. This chain links TRBV6-2 or TRBV6-3 with TRBJ2-7; tentatively, D is TRBD1 (5 bases). This CDR3 is 13 amino acids long. V was trimmed by 6 bases and J by 6 bases, leaving 15 bases between them. Germline V lookup: CDR1 MNHEY, CDR2 SVGEGT.

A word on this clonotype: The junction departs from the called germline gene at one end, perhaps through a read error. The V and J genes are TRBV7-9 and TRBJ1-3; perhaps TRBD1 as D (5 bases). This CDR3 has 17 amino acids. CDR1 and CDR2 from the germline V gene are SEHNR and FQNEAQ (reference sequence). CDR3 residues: CVSSFLGPRGSGNTIYF. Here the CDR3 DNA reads TGTGTCAGCAGCTTTCTCGGACCGAGGGGATCCGGAAACACCATATATTTT.

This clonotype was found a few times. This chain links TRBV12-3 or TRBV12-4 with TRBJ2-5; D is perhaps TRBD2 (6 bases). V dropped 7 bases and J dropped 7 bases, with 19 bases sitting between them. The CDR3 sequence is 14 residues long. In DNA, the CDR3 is TGTGCCAGCACCCAAGGCGGACTAATAGGGACCCAGTACTTC. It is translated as CASTQGGLIGTQYF.

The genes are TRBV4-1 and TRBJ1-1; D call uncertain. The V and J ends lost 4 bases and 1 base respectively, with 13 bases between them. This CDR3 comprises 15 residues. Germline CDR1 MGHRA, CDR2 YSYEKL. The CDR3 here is CASSLARAANTEAFF. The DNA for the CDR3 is TGCGCCAGCAGCCTCGCCCGGGCCGCGAACACTGAAGCTTTCTTT.